This TCR beta chain was recovered during a study of regulatory T cells in long-lasting Graves disease. Indicated time point: newly diagnosed GD, antithyroid drugs for less than 3 months. Preparation of the TCR library used RNA extracted from PBMCs. The patients included were those that came from an endocrinology department in Xi'an, China. There are many counts of this clonotype. With 2 bases clipped from V and 2 bases from J, the junction kept 12 bases outside the gene matches. The V gene's germline CDR1 is MNHNS and CDR2 SASEGT. This CDR3 comprises 18 residues. Combining iRepertoire HTBI primers with Arm-PCR of CDR3 regions, the authors built TCR beta libraries. TCRdb recomputed calls from the multiplex PCR reads with MiXCR, one row per CDR3 protein. The sample consists of 400,000 to 500,000 distinct CDR3 sequences, approximately 14% of them appearing once. These data were also reused for a study on T cells in Graves' hyperthyroidism and ophthalmopathy. As that study records: TCR CDR3 regions were first amplified by RT-PCR with HTBI primers. Among clonotypes expanded in thyroid above 0.001, most were also found in blood.

The sequence was collected from a woman aged 45-59 years with Graves disease. The chain recombines TRBV6-1 with TRBJ2-7; 10 nucleotides agree with TRBD2. The material sequenced was peripheral blood mononuclear cells (PBMCs), taken at new diagnosis, from a patient treated with antithyroid drugs. CDR3: CASSEFPSSLAGAYEQYF. DNA for the CDR3: TGTGCCAGCAGTGAATTTCCCTCATCTCTAGCGGGAGCCTACGAGCAGTACTTC.